The T cell receptor (beta chain) under discussion was sequenced for a study of cytomegalovirus exposure and HLA in healthy donors. The CDR3 length is 15 residues. Germline V gene lookup returns CDR1 SGHVS and CDR2 FNYEAQ. V was pared by 2 bases and J by 3 bases, with 3 bases of the junction left unmatched. Donors showed nominal health when sampled, although they likely had unrecorded immune exposures. Study-level findings and limits: Sequencing likely produced, as an artifact, a cluster of highly shared sequence variants. Donors belonging to an Asian-associated ancestry cluster reportedly showed fewer N-insertions in productive TCRs than the approximately 640-donor mean, according to what a later analysis found.

The PCR employed 60 Vbeta primers together with 13 Jbeta primers. TCRdb's copy holds only in-frame clones and misses some; the assay was immunoSEQ multiplex PCR. Of 200,000 to 250,000 clones listed, about 79% are singletons. A note on this clone: The antigen remains unidentified.

Specimen: PBMCs. The chain employs TRBV7-6 and TRBJ2-1, with 8 nucleotides matching TRBD2. The receptor's source is a man younger than 35 in good health and CMV-seronegative. The CDR3 nucleotides read TGTGCCAGCAGCTTATCAGCGGGAGACTACAATGAGCAGTTCTTC. It is translated as CASSLSAGDYNEQFF.